Listed below are T cell receptor beta chains from one sample, sequenced in a study of blood T cell repertoires in COVID-19. Produced via immunoSEQ multiplex PCR; TCRdb's table is partial and in-frame only. Here the sample spans 200,000 to 300,000 clones, approximately 89% being singletons. The sequenced material came from PBMCs or T cells enriched from blood (not recorded which). The receptors stem from a woman aged 40-49 years with acute COVID-19. Each CDR3 is given with its conserved first and last residue. A D gene is named only where the DNA matches it firmly. Clone size is shown for a subset of rows, as once, few, many or a class of expanded clone.

>.|TRBJ2-1|13|TRBV3-1/TRBV3-2|.
TGTGCCAGCAGCCAAGCCAGGGGTTCTGAGCAGTTCTTC
CASSQARGSEQFF
>TRBD1|TRBJ2-2|15|TRBV5-1|.
TGCGCCAGCTCACCGGGACAGGCGAACACCGGGGAGCTGTTTTTT
CASSPGQANTGELFF
>.|TRBJ1-5|15|TRBV19|.
TGTGCCAGTAGTAACGGACAAGGAAGAGGTCAGCCCCAGCATTTT
CASSNGQGRGQPQHF
>TRBD1|TRBJ2-1|15|TRBV19|.
TGTGCCAGTAGTATAGCCTACAGGGGCCACAATGAGCAGTTCTTC
CASSIAYRGHNEQFF
>TRBD2|TRBJ2-2|18|TRBV9|.
TGTGCCAGCAGCGTAGGTGATAGCGGGGGGGCCCGGACCGGGGAGCTGTTTTTT
CASSVGDSGGARTGELFF
>TRBD2|TRBJ2-5|15|TRBV5-1|.
TGCGCCAGCAGTCTAGCGGGGGGGCTCCCAGAGACCCAGTACTTC
CASSLAGGLPETQYF
>.|TRBJ2-2|14|TRBV10-3|.
TGTGCCACCCGTGGGGCAGTGAACACCGGGGAGCTGTTTTTT
CATRGAVNTGELFF
>.|TRBJ1-3|15|TRBV24-1|few
TGTGCCACCAGTTTTACAGGACACTCTGGAAACACCATATATTTT
CATSFTGHSGNTIYF
>TRBD2|TRBJ2-3|15|TRBV6-5|.
TGTGCCAGCAAGCAGGCTAGCGGGGGTGCAGATACGCAGTATTTT
CASKQASGGADTQYF
>.|TRBJ1-3|14|TRBV4-1|once
TGCGCCAGCAGCCGGCCGTCTTCTGGAAACACCATATATTTT
CASSRPSSGNTIYF
>.|TRBJ1-6|14|TRBV10-3|few
TGTGCCATCAGGCGGACAGAGTATAATTCACCCCTCCACTTT
CAIRRTEYNSPLHF
>TRBD1|TRBJ2-5|16|TRBV5-1|.
TGCGCCAGCAGCTCGCTTCCGGGACAGGGGAGAGAGACCCAGTACTTC
CASSSLPGQGRETQYF
>TRBD1|TRBJ1-6|15|TRBV30|.
TGTGCCTGGAGTGTTGACGGGACAGCTAATTCACCCCTCCACTTT
CAWSVDGTANSPLHF
>TRBD1|TRBJ1-1|14|TRBV11-2|.
TGTGCCAGCAGCTCAGACAGGGTGAACACTGAAGCTTTCTTT
CASSSDRVNTEAFF
>TRBD1|TRBJ2-7|13|TRBV7-2|.
TGTGCCAGCAGCTTATTACAGGGGTGGGAGCAGTACTTC
CASSLLQGWEQYF
>.|TRBJ1-2|16|TRBV6-5|few
TGTGCCAGCAGTTATCTCCCCCTCGGGGGAAAGTATGGCTACACCTTC
CASSYLPLGGKYGYTF
>.|TRBJ2-7|14|TRBV10-3|.
TGTGCCATCAGTGAAGCGGGTCGTGACTACGAGCAGTACTTC
CAISEAGRDYEQYF
>.|TRBJ1-2|11|TRBV19|.
TGTGCCAGTAGTGAGGGATATGGCTACACCTTC
CASSEGYGYTF
>.|TRBJ2-3|15|TRBV4-3|.
TGCGCCAGCAGCCAAGATGCAGGGAGCACAGATACGCAGTATTTT
CASSQDAGSTDTQYF
>TRBD1|TRBJ1-5|13|TRBV18|.
TGTGCCAGCCGGGACAGCTTAAATCAGCCCCAGCATTTT
CASRDSLNQPQHF
>.|TRBJ2-1|15|TRBV24-1|.
TGTGCCACCCACGATGGGGAGACTCCCTACAATGAGCAGTTCTTC
CATHDGETPYNEQFF
>TRBD1|TRBJ1-2|17|TRBV7-2|.
TGTGCCAGCAGCCAAAACTCCGGACAGGGGTATAACTATGGCTACACCTTC
CASSQNSGQGYNYGYTF
>TRBD1|TRBJ2-5|11|TRBV12-3/TRBV12-4|.
TGTGCCAGCAGTTTACAGGGGGCCCAGTACTTC
CASSLQGAQYF
>TRBD2|TRBJ2-7|14|TRBV11-2|.
TGTGCCAGCAGCTTGGGGCAGGGAGGGTACGAGCAGTACTTC
CASSLGQGGYEQYF
>TRBD2|TRBJ2-3|17|TRBV24-1|.
TGTGCCACCAGTGATTTGCCTAGCGGGGGATCCACAGATACGCAGTATTTT
CATSDLPSGGSTDTQYF
>.|TRBJ1-2|15|TRBV5-6|.
TGTGCCAGCAGCTTGGTCGGGTCCGGGTACTATGGCTACACCTTC
CASSLVGSGYYGYTF
>.|TRBJ1-3|13|TRBV3-1/TRBV3-2|.
TGTGCCAGCAGCCAACATGCTGGAAACACCATATATTTT
CASSQHAGNTIYF
>TRBD1|TRBJ1-1|14|TRBV20-1|few
TGCAGTGCTAGTGACAGGGGACGACACACTGAAGCTTTCTTT
CSASDRGRHTEAFF
>TRBD1|TRBJ1-5|18|TRBV12-5|many
TGTGCTAGTGGTTCTTTCAACCCGGGACAGGGAAGCAATCAGCCCCAGCATTTT
CASGSFNPGQGSNQPQHF
>.|TRBJ1-5|14|TRBV2|once
TGTGCCAGCTTGGGAGGGGCGAGCAATCAGCCCCAGCATTTT
CASLGGASNQPQHF